This TCR beta chain is drawn from a study of patients and donors after allogeneic stem cell transplantation. A single record per CDR3 protein comes from TCRdb applying MiXCR to the RT-PCR reads. This sample carries tens of thousands of distinct CDR3 sequences, around 49% of them seen once, and the ten largest clones take roughly three fifths. Source material: blood, either unsorted or a sorted T cell fraction (not recorded which). The sequence came from a human donor who was either an allogeneic HSCT recipient or a stem cell or donor lymphocyte infusion donor (not recorded which). It is not recorded whose cells these are; they may come from a transplant donor.

The CDR3 coding sequence is TGTGCCAGCAGTTTTGCGGAGACCCAGTACTTC. Encoded protein: CASSFAETQYF. V usage is TRBV12-3 or TRBV12-4 and J usage is TRBJ2-5; D uncertain. V lost 3 bases and J 5 bases, leaving 4 bases between the germline ends. This CDR3 contains 11 residues.